The T cell receptor beta chain under discussion was sequenced for a study of T cells expressing NK-cell markers. For each CDR3 protein, TCRdb gives one entry from its re-call of the 5' RACE reads, without DNA. Listed are 500,000 to 600,000 distinct CDR3 sequences; 3% to 4.5% falls within the top ten. This CDR3 comprises 18 residues. Looked up from germline, CDR1 is SGHRS and CDR2 is YFSETQ. Sequencing was carried out using blood T cells: a sorted CD56 or NKG2C T cell subset, CD4+ or CD8+ T cells, or bulk PBMC T cells (not recorded which). The source is a man between 18 and 35 years old in good health. This chain links TRBV5-1 with TRBJ2-3; checking the TCRdb D call of TRBD2 is not possible without DNA. The CDR3 loop reads CASSMGLAGLRGADTQYF.